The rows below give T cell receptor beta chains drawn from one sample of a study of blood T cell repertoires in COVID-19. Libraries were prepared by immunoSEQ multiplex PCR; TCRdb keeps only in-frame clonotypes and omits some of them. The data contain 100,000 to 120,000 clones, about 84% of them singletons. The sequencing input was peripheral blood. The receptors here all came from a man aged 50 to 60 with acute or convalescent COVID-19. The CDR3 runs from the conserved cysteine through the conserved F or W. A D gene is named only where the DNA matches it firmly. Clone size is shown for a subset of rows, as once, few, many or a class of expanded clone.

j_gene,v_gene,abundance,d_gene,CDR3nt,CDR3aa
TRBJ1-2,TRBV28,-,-,TGTGCCAGTTATTTTACGGCAGGGGCTAACTATGGCTACACCTTC,CASYFTAGANYGYTF
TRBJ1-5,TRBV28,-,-,TGTGCCAGCAGTTTAAGGGGAACTCCCCAGCCCCAGCATTTT,CASSLRGTPQPQHF
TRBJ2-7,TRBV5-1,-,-,TGCGCCAGCAGCTCCCGGACAGATCTGAGCGAGCAGTACTTC,CASSSRTDLSEQYF
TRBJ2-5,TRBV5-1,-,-,TGCGCCAGCAGCCCCGGACAGGGGTATACTAGCGGGTTGGGGGAGACCCAGTACTTC,CASSPGQGYTSGLGETQYF
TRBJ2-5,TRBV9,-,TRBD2,TGTGCCAGCAGCGCTAGCGGGGGGCAAGAGACCCAGTACTTC,CASSASGGQETQYF
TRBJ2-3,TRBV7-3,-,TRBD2,TGTGCCAGCAGCACCATCCCAGCGGGGGGTGAAGATACGCAGTATTTT,CASSTIPAGGEDTQYF
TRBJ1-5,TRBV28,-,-,TGTGCCAGCAGACAGGGCTCCCCTAGCAATCAGCCCCAGCATTTT,CASRQGSPSNQPQHF
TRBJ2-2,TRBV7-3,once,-,TGTGCCAGCAGCTTAGCCCCCCGGTTGAACACCGGGGAGCTGTTTTTT,CASSLAPRLNTGELFF
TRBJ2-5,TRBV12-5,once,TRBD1,TGTGCTAGTGGTTGGACTCTCAACAGGGGGTCAGTAGAGACCCAGTACTTC,CASGWTLNRGSVETQYF
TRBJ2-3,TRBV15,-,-,TGTGCCACCAGCAGAGATACAGATCCCTCGAGCACAGATACGCAGTATTTT,CATSRDTDPSSTDTQYF
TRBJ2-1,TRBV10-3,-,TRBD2,TGTGCCATCAGTGAGTTCGGGGGGTCACACAATGAGCAGTTCTTC,CAISEFGGSHNEQFF
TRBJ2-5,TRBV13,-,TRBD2,TGTGCCAGCAGCTTATTCCTAGCGGGGAACGGCGAGACCCAGTACTTC,CASSLFLAGNGETQYF
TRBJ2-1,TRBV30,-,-,TGTGCCTGGAGTGCGAAGGGGTGGAACAATGAGCAGTTCTTC,CAWSAKGWNNEQFF
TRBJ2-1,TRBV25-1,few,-,TGTGCCAGCAGTGATTTCGCGGGATCCTACAATGAGCAGTTCTTC,CASSDFAGSYNEQFF
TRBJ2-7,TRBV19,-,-,TGTGCCAGTACCCCCGGGGGAAACTCCTACGAGCAGTACTTC,CASTPGGNSYEQYF
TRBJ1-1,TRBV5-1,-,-,TGCGCCAGTTCGGGACTCCCGAACACTGAAGCTTTCTTT,CASSGLPNTEAFF